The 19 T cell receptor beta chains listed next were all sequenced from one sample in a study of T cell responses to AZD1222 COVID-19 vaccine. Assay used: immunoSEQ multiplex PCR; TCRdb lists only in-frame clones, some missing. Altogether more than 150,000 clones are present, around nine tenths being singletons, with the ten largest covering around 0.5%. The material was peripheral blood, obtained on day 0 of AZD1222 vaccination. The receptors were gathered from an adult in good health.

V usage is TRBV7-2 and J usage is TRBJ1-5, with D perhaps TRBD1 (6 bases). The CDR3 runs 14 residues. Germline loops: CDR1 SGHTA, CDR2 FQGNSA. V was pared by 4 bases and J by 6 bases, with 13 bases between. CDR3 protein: CASSSEGGPQPQHF. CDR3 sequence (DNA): TGTGCCAGCAGCTCGGAAGGGGGACCTCAGCCCCAGCATTTT. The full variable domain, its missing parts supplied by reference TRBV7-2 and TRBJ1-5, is GAGVSQSPSNKVTEKGKDVELRCDPISGHTALYWYRQSLGQGLEFLIYFQGNSAPDKSGLPSDRFSAERTGGSVSTLTIQRTQQEDSAVYLCASSSEGGPQPQHFGDGTRLSIL.

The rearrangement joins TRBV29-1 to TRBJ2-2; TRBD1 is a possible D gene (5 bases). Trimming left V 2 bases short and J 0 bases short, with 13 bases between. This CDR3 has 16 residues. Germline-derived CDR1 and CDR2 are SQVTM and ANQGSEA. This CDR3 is CSVESGKGANTGELFF. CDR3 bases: TGCAGCGTTGAATCAGGGAAAGGAGCGAACACCGGGGAGCTGTTTTTT.

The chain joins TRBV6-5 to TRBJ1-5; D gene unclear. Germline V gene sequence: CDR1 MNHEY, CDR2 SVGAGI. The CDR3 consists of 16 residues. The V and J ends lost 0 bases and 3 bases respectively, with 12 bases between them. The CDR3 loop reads CASSYSVGRINQPQHF. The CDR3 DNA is TGTGCCAGCAGTTACTCGGTTGGCAGAATCAATCAGCCCCAGCATTTT.

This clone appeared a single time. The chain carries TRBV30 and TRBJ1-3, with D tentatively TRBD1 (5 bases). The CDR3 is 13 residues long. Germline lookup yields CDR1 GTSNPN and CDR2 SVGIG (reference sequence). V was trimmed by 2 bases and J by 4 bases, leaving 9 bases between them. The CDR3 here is CAWSSGGGNTIYF. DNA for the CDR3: TGTGCCTGGAGTTCGGGGGGAGGAAACACCATATATTTT.

This chain's CDR3 is CASSQDREHYNEQFF. Here the CDR3 DNA reads TGTGCCAGCAGCCAAGACCGGGAGCACTACAATGAGCAGTTCTTC. This chain joins TRBV3-1 (or the pseudogene TRBV3-2) and TRBJ2-1, with D perhaps TRBD2 (6 bases). The ends were cut back, 0 bases at V and 3 bases at J, with 9 bases in the middle. Germline V lookup: CDR1 LGHDT, CDR2 YNNKEL (reference sequence). CDR3 length: 15 residues.

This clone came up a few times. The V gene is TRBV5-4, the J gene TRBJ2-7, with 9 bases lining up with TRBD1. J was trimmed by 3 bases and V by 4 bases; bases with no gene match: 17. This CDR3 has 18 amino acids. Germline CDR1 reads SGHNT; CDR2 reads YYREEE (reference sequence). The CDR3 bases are TGTGCCAGCAGCGGCGAGTTGACAGGGGGGGCAAACCTCTACGAGCAGTACTTC. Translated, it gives CASSGELTGGANLYEQYF.

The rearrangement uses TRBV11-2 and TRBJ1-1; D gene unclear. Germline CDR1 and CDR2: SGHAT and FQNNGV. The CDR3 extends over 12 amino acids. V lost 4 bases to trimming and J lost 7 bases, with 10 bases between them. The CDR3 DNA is TGTGCCAGCAGCTCCCTGTCAGATGAAGCTTTCTTT. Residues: CASSSLSDEAFF.

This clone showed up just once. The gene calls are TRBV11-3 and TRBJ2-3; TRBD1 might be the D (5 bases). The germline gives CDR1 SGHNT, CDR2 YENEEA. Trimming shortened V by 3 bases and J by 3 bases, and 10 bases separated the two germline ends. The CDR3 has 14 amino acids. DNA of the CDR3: TGTGCCAGCAGCTTGGGGCTAGATACAGATACGCAGTATTTT. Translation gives CASSLGLDTDTQYF.

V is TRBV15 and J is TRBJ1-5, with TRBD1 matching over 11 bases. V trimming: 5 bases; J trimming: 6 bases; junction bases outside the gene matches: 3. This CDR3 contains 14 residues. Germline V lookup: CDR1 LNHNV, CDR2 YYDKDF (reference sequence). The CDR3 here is CATSGDRGSQPQHF. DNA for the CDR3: TGTGCCACCAGCGGGGACAGGGGGAGTCAGCCCCAGCATTTT.

For the CDR3, the DNA is TGTGCCAGTAGTGGGACACGCTCTGGAAACACCATATATTTT. This gives the protein CASSGTRSGNTIYF. J is TRBJ1-3 and V is TRBV19; weak D call: TRBD1 (6 bases). This CDR3 region has 14 residues. V gave up 5 bases and J gave up 0 bases, with 8 bases separating them. Per germline, CDR1 LNHDA and CDR2 SQIVND (reference sequence).

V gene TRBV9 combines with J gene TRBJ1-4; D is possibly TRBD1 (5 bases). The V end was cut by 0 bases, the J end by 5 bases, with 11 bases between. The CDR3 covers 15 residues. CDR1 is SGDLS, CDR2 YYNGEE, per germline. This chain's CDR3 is CASSVGVGTNEKLFF. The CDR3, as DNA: TGTGCCAGCAGCGTAGGGGTAGGGACCAATGAAAAACTGTTTTTT.

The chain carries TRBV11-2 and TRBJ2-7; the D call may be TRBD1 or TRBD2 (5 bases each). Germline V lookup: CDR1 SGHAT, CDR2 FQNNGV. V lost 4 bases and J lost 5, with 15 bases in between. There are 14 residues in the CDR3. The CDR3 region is CASSSRDLIDEQYF. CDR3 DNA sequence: TGTGCCAGCAGCTCCCGGGACCTTATCGACGAGCAGTACTTC.

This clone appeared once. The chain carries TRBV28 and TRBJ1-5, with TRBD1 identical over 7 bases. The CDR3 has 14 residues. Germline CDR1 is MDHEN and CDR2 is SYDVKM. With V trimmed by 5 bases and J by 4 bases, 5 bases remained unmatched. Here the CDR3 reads CASSPGTENQPQHF. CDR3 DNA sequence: TGTGCCAGCAGTCCTGGGACAGAAAATCAGCCCCAGCATTTT.

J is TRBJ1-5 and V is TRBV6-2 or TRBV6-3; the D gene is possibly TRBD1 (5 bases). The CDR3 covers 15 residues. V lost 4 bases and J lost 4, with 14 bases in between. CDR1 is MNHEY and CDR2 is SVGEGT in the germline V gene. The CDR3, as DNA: TGTGCCAGCAGTTCCGGGACCGATAGAAATCAGCCCCAGCATTTT. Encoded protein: CASSSGTDRNQPQHF.

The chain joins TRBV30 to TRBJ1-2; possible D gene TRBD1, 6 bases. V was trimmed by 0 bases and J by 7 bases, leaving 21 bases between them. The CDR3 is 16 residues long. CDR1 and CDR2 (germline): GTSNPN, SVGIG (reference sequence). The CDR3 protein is CAWSVRGRGDLSGYTF. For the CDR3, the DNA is TGTGCCTGGAGTGTACGGGGCAGGGGTGATTTGAGTGGCTACACCTTC. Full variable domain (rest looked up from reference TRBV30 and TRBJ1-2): SQTIHQWPATLVQPVGSPLSLECTVEGTSNPNLYWYRQAAGRGLQLLFYSVGIGQISSEVPQNLSASRPQDRQFILSSKKLLLSDSGFYLCAWSVRGRGDLSGYTFGSGTRLTVV.

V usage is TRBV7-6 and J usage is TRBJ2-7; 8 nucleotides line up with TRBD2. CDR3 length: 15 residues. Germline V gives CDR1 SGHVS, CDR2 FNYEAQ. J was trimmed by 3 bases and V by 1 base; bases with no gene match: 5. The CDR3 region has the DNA TGTGCCAGCAGCTTAGTGGGACTAGGAAGCTACGAGCAGTACTTC. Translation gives CASSLVGLGSYEQYF.

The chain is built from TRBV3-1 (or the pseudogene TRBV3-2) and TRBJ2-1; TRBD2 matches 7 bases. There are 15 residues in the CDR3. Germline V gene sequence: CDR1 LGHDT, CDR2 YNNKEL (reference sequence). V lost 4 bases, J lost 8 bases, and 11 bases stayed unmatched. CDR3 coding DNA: TGTGCCAGCAGCCCGGAAGGTGGGAGGGCCCATGAGCAGTTCTTC. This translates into CASSPEGGRAHEQFF.

CDR3 sequence: CSDLGQGGNYGYTF. Written as DNA, the CDR3 is TGCAGCGACCTGGGACAGGGTGGGAACTATGGCTACACCTTC. This sequence joins TRBV29-1 and TRBJ1-2; TRBD1 matches at 9 bases. Germline loops: CDR1 SQVTM, CDR2 ANQGSEA. V lost 7 bases and J lost 2; bases outside the gene matches: 8. The CDR3 sequence is 14 residues long.

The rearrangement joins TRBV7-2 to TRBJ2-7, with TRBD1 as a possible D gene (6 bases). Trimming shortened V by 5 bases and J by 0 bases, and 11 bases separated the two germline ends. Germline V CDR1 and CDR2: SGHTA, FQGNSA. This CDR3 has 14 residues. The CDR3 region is CASSTGQSSYEQYF. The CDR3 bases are TGTGCCAGCAGCACGGGACAAAGCTCCTACGAGCAGTACTTC.